The next 24 T cell receptor beta chains were all read from a single sample in a study of blood T cell repertoires in COVID-19. Assay: immunoSEQ multiplex PCR; the TCRdb copy retains only in-frame clones and omits some. The repertoire has fewer than 300,000 clones, about nine tenths of them found once; the top ten carry about 1.4%. Sequenced: peripheral blood. Receptors originate from a woman in her thirties or forties who had recovered from COVID-19.

The V call is TRBV6-5, the J call TRBJ1-2; perhaps TRBD1 as D (6 bases). V was pared by 6 bases and J by 4 bases, with 18 bases between. The V gene's germline CDR1 is MNHEY and CDR2 SVGAGI. This CDR3 is built from 15 residues. The CDR3 protein is CASRSPGQTFYGYTF. In DNA, the CDR3 is TGTGCCAGCAGGTCACCCGGACAGACTTTCTATGGCTACACCTTC.

The chain recombines TRBV6-5 with TRBJ1-3; D might be TRBD1 (6 bases). V was cut by 4 bases and J by 4 bases, with 11 bases left in between. Germline V lookup: CDR1 MNHEY, CDR2 SVGAGI. CDR3 length equals 14 residues. The CDR3 sequence is CASSLRQAGNTIYF. CDR3 sequence (DNA): TGTGCCAGCAGTTTGAGACAGGCGGGAAACACCATATATTTT.

This chain links TRBV4-3 with TRBJ2-2; TRBD2 agrees at 11 bases. V trimming: 0 bases; J trimming: 3 bases; junction bases outside the gene matches: 6. Germline-derived CDR1 and CDR2 are LGHNA and YSLEER. The CDR3 is 18 amino acids. CDR3 amino acids: CASSQDLSSGGYTGELFF. The CDR3 bases are TGCGCCAGCAGCCAAGATCTGTCTAGCGGGGGGTACACCGGGGAGCTGTTTTTT.

The rearrangement joins TRBV3-1 (or the pseudogene TRBV3-2) to TRBJ2-3, with TRBD2 as a possible D gene (6 bases). The CDR3 totals 15 residues. The ends were cut back, 0 bases at V and 5 bases at J, with 12 bases in the middle. Looked up from germline, CDR1 is LGHDT and CDR2 is YNNKEL (reference sequence). The CDR3, as DNA: TGTGCCAGCAGCCAAGAGTGGGGGGAACAAGATACGCAGTATTTT. Translated: CASSQEWGEQDTQYF.

The chain links TRBV9 to TRBJ2-7, with 8 bases aligning to TRBD2. This CDR3 is 14 amino acids long. Trimming cost V 3 bases and J 5 bases; bases outside gene matches: 7. The germline V gene encodes CDR1 SGDLS and CDR2 YYNGEE. Here the CDR3 reads CASSGGGPRNEQYF. In nucleotides, the CDR3 is TGTGCCAGCAGCGGCGGGGGGCCCCGGAACGAGCAGTACTTC.

V gene TRBV5-5 combines with J gene TRBJ1-2; TRBD1 might be the D (5 bases). This CDR3 is 14 amino acids long. The V end lost 0 bases, the J end lost 4 bases, and 10 bases lay between the germline ends. Germline V CDR1 and CDR2: SGHKS, YYEKEE (reference sequence). The CDR3 bases are TGTGCCAGCAGCTTGGGACAGAACATCTATGGCTACACCTTC. Protein product: CASSLGQNIYGYTF.

This clone was detected only once. The germline gene is not matched at one end of the junction; a read error may be the cause. The chain uses TRBV7-7 and TRBJ2-5, with TRBD1 identical over 10 bases. CDR1 is SSHAT and CDR2 is FNYEAQ in the germline V gene (reference sequence). CDR3 length equals 14 residues. CDR3 sequence (DNA): TGTGCTAGCAGCTCCGGGACAGGGGATCTAGCCCAGTACTTC. This translates into CASSSGTGDLAQYF.

CDR3 region: CASSATGEGTQYF. CDR3 DNA sequence: TGTGCCAGCAGCGCGACAGGGGAAGGGACCCAGTACTTC. This chain uses TRBV12-3 or TRBV12-4 with TRBJ2-5; 8 bases are a match to TRBD1. V trimming: 6 bases; J trimming: 7 bases; junction bases outside the gene matches: 7. This CDR3 spans 13 amino acids.

The rearrangement links TRBV30 to TRBJ1-5; D is unresolved. There are 16 residues in the CDR3. V lost 0 bases, J lost 3 bases, and 15 bases lay in between. Germline loops: CDR1 GTSNPN, CDR2 SVGIG (reference sequence). The chain's CDR3 is CAWSVIGHGDNQPQHF. In DNA, the CDR3 is TGTGCCTGGAGTGTAATCGGTCACGGGGACAATCAGCCCCAGCATTTT.

J is TRBJ2-1 and V is TRBV12-3 or TRBV12-4; D is ambiguous. This CDR3 is 13 amino acids long. V shed 3 bases and J shed 4 bases, with 7 bases lying between them. The CDR3 DNA follows: TGTGCCAGCAGTTTGAACATTTACAATGAGCAGTTCTTC. It yields the protein CASSLNIYNEQFF.

This clone appeared a few times. The V and J genes are TRBV2 and TRBJ1-1; D not resolved. V shed 5 bases and J shed 2 bases, with 9 bases lying between them. Germline V lookup: CDR1 SNHLY, CDR2 FYNNEI. The CDR3 totals 13 residues. CDR3 coding DNA: TGTGCCAGCAGTAAAGTCTTAAACACTGAAGCTTTCTTT. Residues: CASSKVLNTEAFF.

J is TRBJ2-7 and V is TRBV5-1; D might be TRBD2 (5 bases). CDR1 is SGHRS and CDR2 is YFSETQ in the germline V gene. The CDR3 extends over 17 amino acids. Between the trimmed V and J ends, which lost 0 bases and 3 bases, there was a span of 19 bases. CDR3 coding DNA: TGCGCCAGCAGCTTGGGTCCCAGGAGGAGTATACACTACGAGCAGTACTTC. This gives the protein CASSLGPRRSIHYEQYF. The complete variable domain, with remaining parts taken from reference TRBV5-1 and TRBJ2-7, reads KAGVTQTPRYLIKTRGQQVTLSCSPISGHRSVSWYQQTPGQGLQFLFEYFSETQRNKGNFPGRFSGRQFSNSRSEMNVSTLELGDSALYLCASSLGPRRSIHYEQYFGPGTRLTVT.

CDR3 nucleotides: TGTGCCAGCAGCCGAAGCGGGGACAGGCGGCTCCTAAACTATGGCTACACCTTC. Protein: CASSRSGDRRLLNYGYTF. The V gene is TRBV3-1 (or the pseudogene TRBV3-2), the J gene TRBJ1-2; 8 positions match TRBD1. The CDR3 is 18 residues long. CDR1 LGHDT and CDR2 YNNKEL come from the germline V gene (reference sequence). The V segment lost 4 bases and the J segment 2 bases; nucleotides outside the gene matches: 15.

V and J are TRBV28 and TRBJ2-7; 13 bases are shared with TRBD2. The trim removed 6 bases at V and 2 bases at J, leaving 7 bases unmatched. The CDR3 has 16 amino acids. CDR1 and CDR2 (germline): MDHEN, SYDVKM. CDR3 protein: CASSLTSGGPPYEQYF. The DNA of the CDR3 is TGTGCCAGCAGCCTGACTAGCGGGGGGCCCCCCTACGAGCAGTACTTC.

This rearrangement joins TRBV18 to TRBJ1-3; weak D call: TRBD1 (5 bases). CDR3 length: 15 amino acids. The V and J ends lost 0 bases and 8 bases respectively, with 14 bases between them. Germline V gives CDR1 KGHSH, CDR2 LQKENI. The CDR3 spells CASSPPVRDVDTIYF. CDR3 coding DNA: TGTGCCAGCTCACCACCCGTCAGGGATGTGGACACCATATATTTT.

V gene TRBV3-1 (or the pseudogene TRBV3-2) combines with J gene TRBJ2-7, with 8 bases identical to TRBD1. Looked up from germline, CDR1 is LGHDT and CDR2 is YNNKEL (reference sequence). This CDR3 spans 12 amino acids. V lost 10 bases, J lost 6 bases, and 8 bases stayed unmatched. CDR3 amino acids: CATQRQGSEQYF. Written as DNA, the CDR3 is TGTGCCACTCAGAGACAGGGGTCCGAGCAGTACTTC.

V usage is TRBV29-1 and J usage is TRBJ2-3; 8 bases agree with TRBD1. The V and J ends lost 6 bases and 3 bases, in that order; junction bases with no gene match: 5. Germline V gene lookup returns CDR1 SQVTM and CDR2 ANQGSEA. The CDR3 consists of 13 residues. The CDR3 DNA reads as TGCAGCGTCCGCTGGACAGGGACAGATACGCAGTATTTT. Its translation is CSVRWTGTDTQYF.

The chain employs TRBV6-2 or TRBV6-3 and TRBJ1-5, with D unclear. CDR3 length: 19 amino acids. CDR1 and CDR2 (germline): MNHEY, SVGEGT. The germline V and J ends were trimmed by 0 bases and 4 bases, with 22 bases remaining between them. CDR3 coding DNA: TGTGCCAGCAGTTACTCGTCATCCTTAGGCCAGAGGTTTAATCAGCCCCAGCATTTT. This translates into CASSYSSSLGQRFNQPQHF.

The gene calls are TRBV29-1 and TRBJ1-4; D ambiguous. Trimming removed 7 bases from V and 8 bases from J, with 20 bases in between. CDR1 is SQVTM and CDR2 is ANQGSEA in the germline V gene. The CDR3 is 14 residues long. The CDR3 sequence: CSAQGGRRREKLFF. CDR3 bases: TGCAGCGCTCAAGGTGGGAGGCGGCGGGAAAAACTGTTTTTT.

The chain links TRBV7-3 to TRBJ2-1, with 13 positions matching TRBD2. Germline CDR1 reads SGHTA; CDR2 reads FQGTGA. This CDR3 contains 20 residues. The junction had 13 bases not matched to a gene; V was cut back by 5 bases and J by 0 bases. The CDR3 protein is CASSRRGTSGAKTSYNEQFF. The DNA for the CDR3 is TGTGCCAGCAGCCGAAGGGGGACTAGCGGGGCCAAAACCTCCTACAATGAGCAGTTCTTC.

The chain is built from TRBV6-5 and TRBJ1-2; the D is unclear. The V and J ends lost 2 bases and 4 bases respectively, with 11 bases between them. Germline loops: CDR1 MNHEY, CDR2 SVGAGI. The CDR3 length is 14 residues. The CDR3 region has the DNA TGTGCCAGCAGTTACGCCGAGTACGTCTATGGCTACACCTTC. Translation gives CASSYAEYVYGYTF.

The V call is TRBV11-2, the J call TRBJ2-3; no definite D call. In germline, CDR1 is SGHAT, CDR2 FQNNGV. The CDR3 extends over 14 amino acids. Trimming removed 3 bases at V and 0 bases at J, with 7 bases between. The CDR3 nucleotides are TGTGCCAGCAGCTTTCACTTAAGCACAGATACGCAGTATTTT. The encoded protein is CASSFHLSTDTQYF.

The chain employs TRBV5-1 and TRBJ2-1; TRBD2 aligns across 15 bases. There are 17 residues in the CDR3. Germline CDR1 and CDR2: SGHRS and YFSETQ. Unmatched junction bases numbered 7, after V lost 0 bases and J lost 9 bases. CDR3 bases: TGCGCCAGCAGCTTGGCGGGACTAGCGGGGGGCCCTCGTGAGCAGTTCTTC. Translated: CASSLAGLAGGPREQFF.

The chain joins TRBV9 to TRBJ1-2, with 7 positions matching TRBD1. The CDR3 runs 16 residues. CDR1 and CDR2 (germline): SGDLS, YYNGEE. With 2 bases clipped from V and 6 bases from J, the junction kept 13 bases outside the gene matches. CDR3 nucleotides: TGTGCCAGCAGCGTGAGACAGGGCGGCGGAGGTGATGGCTACACCTTC. The encoded protein is CASSVRQGGGGDGYTF.